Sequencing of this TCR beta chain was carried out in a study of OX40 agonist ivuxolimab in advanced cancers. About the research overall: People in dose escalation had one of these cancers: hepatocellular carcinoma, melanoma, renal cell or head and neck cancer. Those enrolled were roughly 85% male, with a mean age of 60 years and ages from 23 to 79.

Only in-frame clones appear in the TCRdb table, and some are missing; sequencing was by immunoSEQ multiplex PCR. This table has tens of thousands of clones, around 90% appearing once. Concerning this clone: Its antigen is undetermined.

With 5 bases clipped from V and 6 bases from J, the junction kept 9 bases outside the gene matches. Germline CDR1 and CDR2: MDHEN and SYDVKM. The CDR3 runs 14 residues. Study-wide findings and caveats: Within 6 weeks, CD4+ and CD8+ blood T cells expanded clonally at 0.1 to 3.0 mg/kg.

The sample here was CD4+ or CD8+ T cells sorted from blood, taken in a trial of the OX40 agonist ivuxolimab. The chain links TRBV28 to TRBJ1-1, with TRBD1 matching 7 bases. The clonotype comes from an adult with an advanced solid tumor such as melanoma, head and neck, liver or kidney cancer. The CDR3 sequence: CASSGGQRHAEAFF. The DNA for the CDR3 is TGTGCCAGCAGTGGGGGACAGCGTCACGCTGAAGCTTTCTTT.